This TCR beta chain was identified during a study of blood T cell repertoires in COVID-19. Authors' analysis steps: Cell counts per sample came from amplifying reference gene primers. Profiling relied on immunoSEQ multiplex PCR, and the TCRdb table lists in-frame clones only, not all of them. From that table come the V and J calls and clone size; the DNA was used to work out D and trimming. Here the sample spans about 440,000 clones, about 85% being singletons. The germline V and J ends were trimmed by 4 bases and 2 bases, with 18 bases remaining between them. The germline gives CDR1 SGHRS, CDR2 YFSETQ. CDR3 length: 17 residues.

The clonotype was recovered from a woman younger than 35 with acute COVID-19. The sequenced sample consisted of PBMCs or T cells enriched from blood (not recorded which). The V and J genes are TRBV5-1 and TRBJ1-4; D is unresolved. The CDR3 loop reads CASSLGLYTGTNEKLFF. CDR3 sequence (DNA): TGCGCCAGCAGCCTGGGCCTCTATACCGGTACTAATGAAAAACTGTTTTTT.